This is a list of T cell receptor beta chains from one sample in a study of blood T cell repertoires in COVID-19. Assay used: immunoSEQ multiplex PCR; TCRdb lists only in-frame clones, some missing. The table lists approximately 200,000 clones, roughly 86% of them singletons, with about a tenth in the top ten. Sample: PBMCs or T cells enriched from blood (not recorded which). These receptors all stem from a man younger than 35 with acute COVID-19. The CDR3 runs from the conserved cysteine through the conserved F or W. The D gene is left open where the match is weak. Only part of the rows carry a size: once, few, many, or a class if the clone is expanded.

abundance	d_gene	v_gene	j_gene	CDR3aa	CDR3nt
.	TRBD1	TRBV4-3	TRBJ1-5	CASSPPPRGGGSNQPQHF	TGCGCCAGCAGCCCCCCCCCTAGAGGGGGCGGTAGCAATCAGCCCCAGCATTTT
.	TRBD2	TRBV28	TRBJ2-3	CASSFAATSGLSTDTQYF	TGTGCCAGCAGTTTCGCGGCGACTAGCGGGCTTTCCACAGATACGCAGTATTTT
.	TRBD2	TRBV14	TRBJ2-1	CASSQVGTSGYNEQFF	TGTGCCAGCAGCCAAGTCGGGACTAGCGGTTACAATGAGCAGTTCTTC
.	.	TRBV5-1	TRBJ1-2	CASKGVKGYTF	TGCGCCAGCAAGGGGGTAAAAGGCTACACCTTC
.	TRBD1	TRBV5-8	TRBJ1-1	CASSLYRGANTEAFF	TGTGCCAGCAGCTTATACAGGGGAGCGAACACTGAAGCTTTCTTT
.	TRBD1	TRBV6-6	TRBJ2-1	CASSPGQGRNEQFF	TGTGCCAGCAGCCCGGGACAGGGACGCAATGAGCAGTTCTTC
.	.	TRBV3-1/TRBV3-2	TRBJ2-1	CASSQDLGDRNEQFF	TGTGCCAGCAGCCAAGATCTCGGGGATCGCAATGAGCAGTTCTTC
.	.	TRBV28	TRBJ1-3	CASRRQVSGNTIYF	TGTGCCAGCAGGCGACAGGTCTCTGGAAACACCATATATTTT
.	TRBD1	TRBV27	TRBJ2-1	CASSLFGTGDNEQFF	TGTGCCAGCAGTTTATTTGGGACAGGGGACAATGAGCAGTTCTTC
.	.	TRBV6-1	TRBJ2-1	CASSEQGGGQFF	TGTGCCAGCAGTGAACAGGGAGGCGGGCAGTTCTTC
.	.	TRBV5-5	TRBJ1-5	CASSLGELSNQPQHF	TGTGCCAGCAGCTTGGGAGAATTGAGCAATCAGCCCCAGCATTTT
once	.	TRBV19	TRBJ1-5	CASSIRPTPLGNQPQHF	TGTGCCAGTAGTATACGGCCGACTCCCTTGGGCAATCAGCCCCAGCATTTT
.	TRBD2	TRBV6-5	TRBJ2-3	CASSYHSGRAADTQYF	TGTGCCAGCAGTTACCATAGCGGGAGGGCCGCAGATACGCAGTATTTT
once	.	TRBV27	TRBJ2-2	CASSPPGTKTGELFF	TGTGCCAGCAGTCCCCCCGGGACAAAAACCGGGGAGCTGTTTTTT
.	TRBD2	TRBV4-1	TRBJ2-1	CASSQDPRLANYNEQFF	TGCGCCAGCAGCCAAGATCCCAGACTAGCGAATTACAATGAGCAGTTCTTC
.	.	TRBV7-2	TRBJ1-6	CASSLGYRINSPLHF	TGTGCCAGCAGCTTAGGGTACAGGATTAATTCACCCCTCCACTTT
.	TRBD2	TRBV7-9	TRBJ2-1	CATRTSGRPNEQFF	TGTGCCACCCGGACTAGCGGGAGACCCAATGAGCAGTTCTTC
.	.	TRBV6-5	TRBJ2-6	CATRRLVSGANVLTF	TGTGCCACCCGCAGACTCGTCTCTGGGGCCAACGTCCTGACTTTC
.	.	TRBV6-2/TRBV6-3	TRBJ2-7	CASSYRQNSYEQYF	TGTGCCAGCAGTTACCGCCAGAACTCCTACGAGCAGTACTTC
.	TRBD1	TRBV7-6	TRBJ2-2	CASSEDQGALNTGELFF	TGTGCCAGCAGCGAGGACCAGGGGGCCCTGAACACCGGGGAGCTGTTTTTT
.	TRBD2	TRBV6-5	TRBJ2-7	CASSYRTSGSGEQYF	TGTGCCAGCAGTTACAGGACTAGCGGGAGCGGAGAGCAGTACTTC
.	.	TRBV6-5	TRBJ1-3	CASSPDFSGNTIYF	TGTGCCAGCAGCCCGGACTTCTCTGGAAACACCATATATTTT
.	TRBD1	TRBV5-1	TRBJ1-2	CASSLGQGDGYTF	TGCGCCAGCAGCTTGGGACAGGGAGATGGCTACACCTTC
.	.	TRBV3-1/TRBV3-2	TRBJ2-7	CASSQPHTGGYEQYF	TGTGCCAGCAGCCAGCCTCATACTGGAGGCTACGAGCAGTACTTC
.	.	TRBV3-1/TRBV3-2	TRBJ2-1	CASSQAGSYNEQFF	TGTGCCAGCAGCCAGGCAGGGTCCTACAATGAGCAGTTCTTC
.	TRBD2	TRBV9	TRBJ2-3	CASRPAGTGTDTQYF	TGTGCCAGCCGACCAGCGGGAACGGGTACAGATACGCAGTATTTT
.	TRBD1	TRBV7-6	TRBJ2-5	CASSPGTGLPVQETQYF	TGTGCCAGCAGCCCCGGGACAGGGCTTCCAGTCCAAGAGACCCAGTACTTC
once	TRBD1	TRBV11-2	TRBJ2-7	CASRTPGQGTYEQYF	TGTGCCAGCAGGACTCCGGGACAGGGTACCTACGAGCAGTACTTC
.	.	TRBV15	TRBJ1-1	CATGNKEGMNTEAFF	TGTGCCACCGGGAACAAGGAGGGCATGAACACTGAAGCTTTCTTT
.	.	TRBV30	TRBJ2-1	CAWSVSASRGEQFF	TGTGCCTGGAGTGTTAGCGCGTCGAGAGGTGAGCAGTTCTTC
.	TRBD1	TRBV4-1	TRBJ1-1	CASSQEPGGYTEAFF	TGCGCCAGCAGCCAAGAGCCAGGGGGCTACACTGAAGCTTTCTTT
.	.	TRBV28	TRBJ1-2	CASSFLDGTAGNYGYTF	TGTGCCAGCAGTTTCCTTGACGGGACTGCCGGTAACTATGGCTACACCTTC
.	TRBD2	TRBV11-3	TRBJ2-1	CASSFGRAAEQFF	TGTGCCAGCAGCTTCGGGAGGGCGGCTGAGCAGTTCTTC
.	TRBD2	TRBV5-6	TRBJ2-3	CASNGLAGVIGTDTQYF	TGTGCCAGCAACGGACTAGCGGGAGTTATTGGGACAGATACGCAGTATTTT
.	TRBD2	TRBV12-5	TRBJ2-1	CASGPGLAGDEQFF	TGTGCTAGTGGTCCCGGACTAGCTGGGGATGAGCAGTTCTTC
.	TRBD1	TRBV28	TRBJ2-7	CASSSPGQGSSYEQYF	TGTGCCAGCAGTTCCCCCGGACAGGGGAGCTCCTACGAGCAGTACTTC
.	TRBD1	TRBV5-4	TRBJ1-2	CASSLSGQVNGYTF	TGTGCCAGCAGCTTGTCGGGACAGGTCAATGGCTACACCTTC
once	TRBD2	TRBV7-2	TRBJ2-7	CASSSTSGTPEQYF	TGTGCCAGCAGCTCGACTAGCGGGACGCCCGAGCAGTACTTC
.	.	TRBV29-1	TRBJ2-5	CSALGGETQYF	TGCAGCGCCTTAGGGGGAGAGACCCAGTACTTC
.	TRBD2	TRBV4-1	TRBJ2-5	CASSQAGAGIQETQYF	TGCGCCAGCAGCCAAGCCGGAGCGGGAATACAAGAGACCCAGTACTTC
few	TRBD1	TRBV28	TRBJ1-2	CASSTGATNYGYTF	TGTGCCAGCAGTACAGGGGCGACTAACTATGGCTACACCTTC
.	TRBD1	TRBV5-6	TRBJ1-5	CASSGSGQGVNQPQHF	TGTGCCAGCAGCGGCTCGGGACAGGGGGTCAATCAGCCCCAGCATTTT
.	TRBD2	TRBV2	TRBJ2-7	CASSETLAGAGEQYF	TGTGCCAGCAGTGAGACCCTAGCGGGAGCGGGTGAGCAGTACTTC
.	.	TRBV27	TRBJ1-1	CASSLNSNTEAFF	TGTGCCAGCAGTTTGAACAGTAACACTGAAGCTTTCTTT
.	TRBD1	TRBV6-2/TRBV6-3	TRBJ1-5	CASSTRGYSNQPQHF	TGTGCCAGCAGTACCAGGGGGTATAGCAATCAGCCCCAGCATTTT
.	TRBD2	TRBV2	TRBJ2-3	CASSGGLARDTQYF	TGTGCCAGCAGTGGGGGACTAGCGCGAGATACGCAGTATTTT
.	.	TRBV9	TRBJ2-2	CASSGARVTGELFF	TGTGCCAGCTCGGGTGCCCGAGTAACCGGGGAGCTGTTTTTT